This TCR beta chain derives from a study of STAT5B mutations in CD4+ large granular lymphocyte leukemia. Per the germline V gene, CDR1 is LNHDA and CDR2 is SQIVND (reference sequence). CDR3 size: 14 residues. The J segment lost 7 bases and the V segment lost 7 bases, leaving 11 bases of the junction unmatched. Comments on this clone: The antigen is not known.

General study results and limits: TRBV06-family usage was enriched in top patient clones (8/27) versus controls (2/35).

Profiling relied on immunoSEQ multiplex PCR, and the TCRdb table lists in-frame clones only, not all of them. The data show under 55,000 clones, about 86% seen once. This sequence was found in a human donor in good health. The sequenced sample consisted of CD4+ T cells from blood buffy coats. J is TRBJ2-7 and V is TRBV19; 9 nucleotides align to TRBD2. The CDR3 protein is CASTASGLAGEQYF. CDR3 DNA: TGTGCCAGTACCGCATCGGGACTAGCAGGGGAGCAGTACTTC.